The sequence of this T cell receptor beta chain was determined in a study of read filtering for tumor transcriptome and immune sequencing. This clonotype was seen at least ten times. The germline V gene has CDR1 DFQATT and CDR2 SNEGSKA (reference sequence). The V segment lost 6 bases and the J segment 8 bases; nucleotides outside the gene matches: 8. This CDR3 comprises 14 residues. The library was built from roughly 400 ng RNA with molecular barcoded adaptors for alpha/delta and beta/gamma chains. Using its own MiXCR run on the reads, TCRdb lists one record per CDR3 protein. There are 39,000 or so distinct CDR3 sequences in the sample; roughly an eighth occur only once, and approximately 31% lies in the top ten.

The V gene is TRBV20-1, the J gene TRBJ2-2; TRBD1 agrees at 11 bases. The material sequenced was a population of CD138-negative cells sorted from bone marrow. This TCR derives from a donor at least 40 years old with multiple myeloma. The CDR3 is CSARGQGAVGELFF. CDR3 bases: TGCAGTGCACGAGGACAGGGGGCAGTTGGGGAGCTGTTTTTT.